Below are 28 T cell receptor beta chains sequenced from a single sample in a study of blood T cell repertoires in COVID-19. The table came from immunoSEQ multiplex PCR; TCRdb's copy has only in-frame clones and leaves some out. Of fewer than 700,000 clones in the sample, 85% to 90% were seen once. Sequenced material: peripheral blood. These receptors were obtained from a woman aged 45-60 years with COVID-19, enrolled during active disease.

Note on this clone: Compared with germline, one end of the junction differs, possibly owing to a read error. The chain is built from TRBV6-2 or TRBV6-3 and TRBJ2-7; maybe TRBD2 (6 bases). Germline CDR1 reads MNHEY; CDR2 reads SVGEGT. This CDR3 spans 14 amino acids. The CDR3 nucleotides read TGTGCCAGCAGTCCAACTAGCAAGACCTACCAGCAGTACTTC. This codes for CASSPTSKTYQQYF.

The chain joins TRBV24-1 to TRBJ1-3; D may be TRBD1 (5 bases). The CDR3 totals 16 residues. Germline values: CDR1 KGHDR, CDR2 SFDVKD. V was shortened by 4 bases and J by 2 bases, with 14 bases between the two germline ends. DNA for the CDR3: TGTGCCACCAGTGACCTGACCTCAGGGACTGGAAACACCATATATTTT. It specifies CATSDLTSGTGNTIYF.

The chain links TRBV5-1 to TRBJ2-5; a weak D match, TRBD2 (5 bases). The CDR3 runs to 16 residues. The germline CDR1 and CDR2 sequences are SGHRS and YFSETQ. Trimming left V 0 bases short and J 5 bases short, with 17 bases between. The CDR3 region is CASSLEGGAVGETQYF. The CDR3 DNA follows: TGCGCCAGCAGCTTGGAGGGCGGAGCGGTGGGGGAGACCCAGTACTTC.

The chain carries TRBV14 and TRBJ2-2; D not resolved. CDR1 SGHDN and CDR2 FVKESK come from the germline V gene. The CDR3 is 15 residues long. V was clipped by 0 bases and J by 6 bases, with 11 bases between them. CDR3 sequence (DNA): TGTGCCAGCAGCCAAGAAGCCCCGGTCTCCGGGGAGCTGTTTTTT. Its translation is CASSQEAPVSGELFF.

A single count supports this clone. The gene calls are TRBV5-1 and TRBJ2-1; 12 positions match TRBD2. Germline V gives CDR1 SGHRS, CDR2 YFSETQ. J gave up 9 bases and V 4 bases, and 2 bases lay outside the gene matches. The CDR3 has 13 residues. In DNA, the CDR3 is TGCGCCAGCAGCAAACTAGCGGGGGGTGAGCAGTTCTTC. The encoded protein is CASSKLAGGEQFF.

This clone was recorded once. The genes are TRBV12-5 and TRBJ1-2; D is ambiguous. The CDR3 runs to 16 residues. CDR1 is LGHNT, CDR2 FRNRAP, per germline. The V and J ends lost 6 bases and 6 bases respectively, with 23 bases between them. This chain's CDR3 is CASGHPVSLNYNGYTF. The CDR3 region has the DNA TGTGCTAGTGGCCATCCCGTCTCTCTTAACTATAATGGCTACACCTTC.

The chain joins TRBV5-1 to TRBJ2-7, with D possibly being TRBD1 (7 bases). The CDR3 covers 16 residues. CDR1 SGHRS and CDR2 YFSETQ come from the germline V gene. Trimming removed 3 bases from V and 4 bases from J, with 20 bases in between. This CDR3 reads CASSSRQGGVSYEQYF. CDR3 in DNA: TGCGCCAGCAGCTCCCGACAGGGAGGTGTGTCGTACGAGCAGTACTTC.

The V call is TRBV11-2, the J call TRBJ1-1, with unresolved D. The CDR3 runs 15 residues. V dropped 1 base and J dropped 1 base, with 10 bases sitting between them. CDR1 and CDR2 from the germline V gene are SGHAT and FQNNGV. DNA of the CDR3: TGTGCCAGCAGCTTAGGTTCAGGCGAGAACACTGAAGCTTTCTTT. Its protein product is CASSLGSGENTEAFF.

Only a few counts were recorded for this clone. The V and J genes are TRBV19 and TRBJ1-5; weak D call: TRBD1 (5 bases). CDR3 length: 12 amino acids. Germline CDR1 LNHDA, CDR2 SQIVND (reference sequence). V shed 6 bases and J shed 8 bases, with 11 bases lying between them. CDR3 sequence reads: CASRGRGEPQHF. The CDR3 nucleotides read TGTGCCAGTAGGGGCCGGGGGGAGCCCCAGCATTTT.

The CDR3 DNA follows: TGCAGCGTCCGATCGCGGGGTGGGGGAAACACCATATATTTT. It yields the protein CSVRSRGGGNTIYF. The rearrangement links TRBV29-1 to TRBJ1-3; D uncertain. Germline assignment: CDR1 SQVTM and CDR2 ANQGSEA. The CDR3 loop spans 14 amino acids. Trimming shortened V by 6 bases and J by 4 bases, and 16 bases separated the two germline ends.

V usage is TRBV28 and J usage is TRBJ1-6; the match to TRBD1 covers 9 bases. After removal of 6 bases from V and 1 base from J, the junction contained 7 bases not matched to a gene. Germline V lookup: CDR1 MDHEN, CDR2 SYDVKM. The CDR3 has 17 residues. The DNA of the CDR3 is TGTGCCAGCAGCTCGGACAGGGGATGGTCCTATAATTCACCCCTCCACTTT. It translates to CASSSDRGWSYNSPLHF.

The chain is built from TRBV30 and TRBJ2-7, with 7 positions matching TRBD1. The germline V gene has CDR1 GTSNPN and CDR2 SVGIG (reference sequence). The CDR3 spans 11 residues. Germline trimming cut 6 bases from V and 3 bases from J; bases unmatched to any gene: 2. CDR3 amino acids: CACRDSYEQYF. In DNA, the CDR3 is TGTGCCTGCCGGGACAGCTACGAGCAGTACTTC.

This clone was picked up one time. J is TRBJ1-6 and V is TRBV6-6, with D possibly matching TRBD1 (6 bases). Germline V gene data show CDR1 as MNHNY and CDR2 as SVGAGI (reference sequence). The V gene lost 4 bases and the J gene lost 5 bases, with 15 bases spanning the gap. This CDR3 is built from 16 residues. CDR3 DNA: TGTGCCAGCAGTTCAGTTACCGGGGACAATAATTCACCCCTCCACTTT. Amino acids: CASSSVTGDNNSPLHF.

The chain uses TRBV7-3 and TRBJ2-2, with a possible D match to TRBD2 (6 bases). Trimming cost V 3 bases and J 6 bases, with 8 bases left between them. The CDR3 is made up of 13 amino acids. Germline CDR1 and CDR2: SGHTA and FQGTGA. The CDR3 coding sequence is TGTGCCAGCAGCTTGACGGGGGCCGGGGAGCTGTTTTTT. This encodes CASSLTGAGELFF.

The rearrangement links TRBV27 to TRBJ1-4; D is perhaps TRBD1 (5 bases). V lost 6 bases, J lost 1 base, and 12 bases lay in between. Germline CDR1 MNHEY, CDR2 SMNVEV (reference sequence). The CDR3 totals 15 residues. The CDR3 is CASRPIRVTNEKLFF. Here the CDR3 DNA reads TGTGCCAGCAGGCCTATCAGGGTAACTAATGAAAAACTGTTTTTT.

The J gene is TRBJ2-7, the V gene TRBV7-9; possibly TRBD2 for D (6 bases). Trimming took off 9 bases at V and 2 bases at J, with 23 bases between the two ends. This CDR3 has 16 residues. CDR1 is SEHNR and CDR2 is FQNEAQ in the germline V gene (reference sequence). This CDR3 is CARSRRWRGAPYEQYF. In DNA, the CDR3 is TGTGCCAGGTCTCGTCGATGGCGGGGAGCTCCCTACGAGCAGTACTTC. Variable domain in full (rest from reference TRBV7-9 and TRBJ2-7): DTGVSQNPRHKITKRGQNVTFRCDPISEHNRLYWYRQTLGQGPEFLTYFQNEAQLEKSRLLSDRFSAERPKGSFSTLEIQRTEQGDSAMYLCARSRRWRGAPYEQYFGPGTRLTVT.

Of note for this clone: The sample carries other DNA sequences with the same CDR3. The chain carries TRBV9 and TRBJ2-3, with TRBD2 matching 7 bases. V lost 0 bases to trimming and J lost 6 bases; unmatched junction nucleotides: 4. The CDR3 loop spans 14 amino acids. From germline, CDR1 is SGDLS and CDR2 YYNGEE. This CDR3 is CASSVGLAADTQYF. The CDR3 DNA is TGTGCCAGCAGCGTAGGACTAGCCGCCGATACGCAGTATTTT. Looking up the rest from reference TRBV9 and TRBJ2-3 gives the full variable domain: DSGVTQTPKHLITATGQRVTLRCSPRSGDLSVYWYQQSLDQGLQFLIQYYNGEERAKGNILERFSAQQFPDLHSELNLSSLELGDSALYFCASSVGLAADTQYFGPGTRLTVL.

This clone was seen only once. CDR3 protein: CASSFSGHFTGELFF. CDR3 sequence (DNA): TGTGCCAGCAGCTTCTCGGGACATTTCACCGGGGAGCTGTTTTTT. This chain joins TRBV5-4 and TRBJ2-2, with a possible D match to TRBD1 (6 bases). The CDR3 length is 15 residues. Germline CDR1 reads SGHNT; CDR2 reads YYREEE (reference sequence). The V end was cut by 2 bases, the J end by 4 bases, with 12 bases between.

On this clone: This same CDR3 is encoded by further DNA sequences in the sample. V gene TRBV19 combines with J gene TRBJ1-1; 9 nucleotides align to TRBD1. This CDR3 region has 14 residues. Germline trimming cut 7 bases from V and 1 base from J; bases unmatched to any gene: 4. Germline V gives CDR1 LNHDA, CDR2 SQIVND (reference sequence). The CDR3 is CASTPGQGNTEAFF. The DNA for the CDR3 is TGTGCCAGTACCCCGGGACAGGGGAACACTGAAGCTTTCTTT.

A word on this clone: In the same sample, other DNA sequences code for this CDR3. CDR3 nucleotides: TGTGCCAGCAGCTCAGCCTACGAGCAGTACTTC. Its protein product is CASSSAYEQYF. The chain recombines TRBV7-9 with TRBJ2-7; D remains unclear. The CDR3 is made up of 11 amino acids. Germline V gene sequence: CDR1 SEHNR, CDR2 FQNEAQ (reference sequence). The V end lost 4 bases, the J end lost 2 bases, and 3 bases lay between the germline ends.

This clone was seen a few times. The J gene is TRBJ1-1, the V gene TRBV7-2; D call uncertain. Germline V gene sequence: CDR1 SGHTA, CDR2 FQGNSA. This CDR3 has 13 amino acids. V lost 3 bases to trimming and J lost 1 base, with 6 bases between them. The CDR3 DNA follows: TGTGCCAGCAGCTTTCTGTCGAACACTGAAGCTTTCTTT. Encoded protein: CASSFLSNTEAFF. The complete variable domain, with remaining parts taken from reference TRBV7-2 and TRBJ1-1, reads GAGVSQSPSNKVTEKGKDVELRCDPISGHTALYWYRQSLGQGLEFLIYFQGNSAPDKSGLPSDRFSAERTGGSVSTLTIQRTQQEDSAVYLCASSFLSNTEAFFGQGTRLTVV.

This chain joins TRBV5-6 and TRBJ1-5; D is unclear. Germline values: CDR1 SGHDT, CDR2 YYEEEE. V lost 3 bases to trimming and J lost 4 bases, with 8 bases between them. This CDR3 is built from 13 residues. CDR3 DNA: TGTGCCAGCAGCTCCGGGAGGAATCAGCCCCAGCATTTT. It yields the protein CASSSGRNQPQHF.

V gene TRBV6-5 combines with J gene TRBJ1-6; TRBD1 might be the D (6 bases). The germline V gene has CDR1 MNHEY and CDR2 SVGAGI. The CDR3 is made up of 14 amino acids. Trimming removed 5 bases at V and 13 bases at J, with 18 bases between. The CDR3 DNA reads TGTGCCAGCAGTAGGACAGTGGAAGAATTCCCCCTCCACTTT. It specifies CASSRTVEEFPLHF.

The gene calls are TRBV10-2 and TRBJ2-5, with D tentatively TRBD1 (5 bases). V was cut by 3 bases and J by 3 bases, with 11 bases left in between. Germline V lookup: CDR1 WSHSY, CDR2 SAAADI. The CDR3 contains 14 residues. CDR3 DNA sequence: TGCGCCAGCAGTGAAACAGGCCCCAAAGAGACCCAGTACTTC. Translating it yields CASSETGPKETQYF.

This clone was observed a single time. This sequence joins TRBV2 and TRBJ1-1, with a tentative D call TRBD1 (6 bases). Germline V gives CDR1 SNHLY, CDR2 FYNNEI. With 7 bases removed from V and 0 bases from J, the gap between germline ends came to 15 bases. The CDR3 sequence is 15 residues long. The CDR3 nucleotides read TGTGCCAGCAAAGATGGGGGCACCGTGAACACTGAAGCTTTCTTT. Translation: CASKDGGTVNTEAFF.

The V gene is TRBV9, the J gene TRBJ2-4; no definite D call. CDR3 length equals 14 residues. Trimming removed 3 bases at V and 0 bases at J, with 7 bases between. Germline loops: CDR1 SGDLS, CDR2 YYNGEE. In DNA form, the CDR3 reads TGTGCCAGCAGCGCCAAAATAGCCAAAAACATTCAGTACTTC. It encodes CASSAKIAKNIQYF.

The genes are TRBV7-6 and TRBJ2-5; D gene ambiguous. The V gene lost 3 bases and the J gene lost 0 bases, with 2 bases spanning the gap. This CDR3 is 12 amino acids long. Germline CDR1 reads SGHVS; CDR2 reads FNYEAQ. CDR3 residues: CASSFYQETQYF. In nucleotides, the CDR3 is TGTGCCAGCAGCTTCTACCAAGAGACCCAGTACTTC.

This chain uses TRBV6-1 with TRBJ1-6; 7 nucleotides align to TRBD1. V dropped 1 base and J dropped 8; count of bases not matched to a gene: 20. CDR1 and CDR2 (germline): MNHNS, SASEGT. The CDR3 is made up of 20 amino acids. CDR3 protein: CASSEGYLSRPDRTDSPLHF. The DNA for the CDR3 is TGTGCCAGCAGTGAAGGGTACCTCAGTAGACCGGACAGGACGGATTCACCCCTCCACTTT.